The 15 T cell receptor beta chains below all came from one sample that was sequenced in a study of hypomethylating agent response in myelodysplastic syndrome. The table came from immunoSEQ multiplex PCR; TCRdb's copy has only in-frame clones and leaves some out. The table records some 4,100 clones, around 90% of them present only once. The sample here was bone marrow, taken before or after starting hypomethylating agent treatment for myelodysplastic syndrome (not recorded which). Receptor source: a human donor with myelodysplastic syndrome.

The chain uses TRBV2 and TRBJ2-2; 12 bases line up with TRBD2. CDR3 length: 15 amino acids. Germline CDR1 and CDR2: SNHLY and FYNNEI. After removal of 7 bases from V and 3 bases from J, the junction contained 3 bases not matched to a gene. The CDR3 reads CASMRTSGDTGELFF. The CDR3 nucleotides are TGTGCCAGCATGCGGACTAGCGGGGACACCGGGGAGCTGTTTTTT.

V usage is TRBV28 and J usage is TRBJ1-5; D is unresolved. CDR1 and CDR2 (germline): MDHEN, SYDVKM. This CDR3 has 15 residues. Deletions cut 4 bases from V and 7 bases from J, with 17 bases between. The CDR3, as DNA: TGTGCCAGCAGTTCGCCCCAAACGGCGGGCCAGCCCCAGCATTTT. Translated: CASSSPQTAGQPQHF.

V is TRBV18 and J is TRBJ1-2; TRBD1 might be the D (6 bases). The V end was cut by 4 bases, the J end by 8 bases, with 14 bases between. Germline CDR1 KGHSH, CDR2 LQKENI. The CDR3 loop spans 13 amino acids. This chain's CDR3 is CASSRQAGDGYTF. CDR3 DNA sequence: TGTGCCAGCTCACGACAGGCGGGGGACGGCTACACCTTC.

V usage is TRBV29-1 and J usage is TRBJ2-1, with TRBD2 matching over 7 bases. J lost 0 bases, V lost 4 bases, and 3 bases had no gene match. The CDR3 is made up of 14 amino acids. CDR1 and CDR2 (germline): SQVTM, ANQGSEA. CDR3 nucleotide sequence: TGCAGCGTTGTAGCGGGTAGCTCCTACAATGAGCAGTTCTTC. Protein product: CSVVAGSSYNEQFF.

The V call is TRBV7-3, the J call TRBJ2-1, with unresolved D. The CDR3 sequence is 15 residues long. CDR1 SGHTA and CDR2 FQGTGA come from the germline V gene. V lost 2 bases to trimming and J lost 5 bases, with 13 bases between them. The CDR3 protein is CASSLPGYANNEQFF. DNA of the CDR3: TGTGCCAGCAGCTTACCGGGCTATGCAAACAATGAGCAGTTCTTC.

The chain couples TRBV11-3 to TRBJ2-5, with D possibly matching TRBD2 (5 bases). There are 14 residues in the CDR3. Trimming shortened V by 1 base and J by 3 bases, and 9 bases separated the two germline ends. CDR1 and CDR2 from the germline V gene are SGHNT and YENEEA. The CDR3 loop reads CASSLAGREETQYF. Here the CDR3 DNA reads TGTGCCAGCAGCTTAGCCGGGCGGGAAGAGACCCAGTACTTC. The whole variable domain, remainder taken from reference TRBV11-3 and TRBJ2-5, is EAGVVQSPRYKIIEKKQPVAFWCNPISGHNTLYWYLQNLGQGPELLIRYENEEAVDDSQLPKDRFSAERLKGVDSTLKIQPAELGDSAVYLCASSLAGREETQYFGPGTRLLVL.

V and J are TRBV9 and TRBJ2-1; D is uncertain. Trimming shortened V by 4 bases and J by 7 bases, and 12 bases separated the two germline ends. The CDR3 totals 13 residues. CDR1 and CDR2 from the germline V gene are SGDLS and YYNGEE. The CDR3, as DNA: TGTGCCAGCAGCCCGCAAACCTTTAATGAGCAGTTCTTC. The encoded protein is CASSPQTFNEQFF.

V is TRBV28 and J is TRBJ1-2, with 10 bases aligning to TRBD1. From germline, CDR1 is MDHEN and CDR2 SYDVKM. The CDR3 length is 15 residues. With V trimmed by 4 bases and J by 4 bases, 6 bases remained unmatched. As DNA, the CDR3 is TGTGCCAGCAGTTCCCAGGGACAGGGGTTCTATGGCTACACCTTC. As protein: CASSSQGQGFYGYTF.

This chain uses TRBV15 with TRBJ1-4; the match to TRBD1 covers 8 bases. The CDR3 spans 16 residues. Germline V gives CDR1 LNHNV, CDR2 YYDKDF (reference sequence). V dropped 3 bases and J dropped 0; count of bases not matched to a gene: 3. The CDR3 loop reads CATSRGQVATNEKLFF. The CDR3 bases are TGTGCCACCAGCAGGGGACAGGTGGCAACTAATGAAAAACTGTTTTTT.

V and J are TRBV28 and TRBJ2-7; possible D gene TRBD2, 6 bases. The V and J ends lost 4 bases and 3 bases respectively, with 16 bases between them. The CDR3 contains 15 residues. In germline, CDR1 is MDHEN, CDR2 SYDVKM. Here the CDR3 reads CASSSYGGARYEQYF. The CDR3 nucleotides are TGTGCCAGCAGTTCTTATGGAGGGGCCCGCTACGAGCAGTACTTC.

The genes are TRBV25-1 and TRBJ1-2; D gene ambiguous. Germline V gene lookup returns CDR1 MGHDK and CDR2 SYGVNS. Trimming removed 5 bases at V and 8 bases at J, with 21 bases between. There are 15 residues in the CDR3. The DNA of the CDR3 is TGTGCCAGCAGTCACCCATCGACTCTGATCGACGGCTACACCTTC. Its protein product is CASSHPSTLIDGYTF.

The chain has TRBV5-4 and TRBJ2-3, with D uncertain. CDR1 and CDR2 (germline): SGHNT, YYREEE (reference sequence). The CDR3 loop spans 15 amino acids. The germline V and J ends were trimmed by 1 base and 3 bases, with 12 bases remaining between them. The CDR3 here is CASSLSLERTDTQYF. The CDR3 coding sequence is TGTGCCAGCAGCTTGTCTCTAGAGAGGACAGATACGCAGTATTTT.

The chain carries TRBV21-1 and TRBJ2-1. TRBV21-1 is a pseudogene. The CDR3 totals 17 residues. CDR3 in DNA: TGTGCCAGCAGCAAAGTGCAAAGAAACCTCTCCTACAATGAGCAGTTCTTC. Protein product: CASSKVQRNLSYNEQFF.

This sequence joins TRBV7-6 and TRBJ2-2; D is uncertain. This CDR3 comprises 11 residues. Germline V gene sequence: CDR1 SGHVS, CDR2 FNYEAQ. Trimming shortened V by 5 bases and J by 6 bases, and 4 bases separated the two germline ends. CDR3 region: CASSPPGELFF. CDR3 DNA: TGTGCCAGCAGCCCCCCCGGGGAGCTGTTTTTT.

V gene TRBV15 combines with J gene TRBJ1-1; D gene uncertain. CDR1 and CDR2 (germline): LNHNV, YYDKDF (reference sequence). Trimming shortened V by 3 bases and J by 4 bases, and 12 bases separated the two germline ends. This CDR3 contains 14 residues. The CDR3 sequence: CATSSRSGVTEAFF. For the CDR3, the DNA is TGTGCCACCAGCAGTCGGAGCGGGGTCACTGAAGCTTTCTTT.